The source of this T cell receptor beta chain is a study of T cells in tuberculosis. The wider study: IGRA-negative adolescents, IGRA-positive adolescents with latent tuberculosis and adults with active tuberculosis formed this South African cohort.

As to this clone: Antigen: not known.

Tuberculin skin test and IGRA determined adolescents' latent tuberculosis status at entry. The germline V gene encodes CDR1 PRHDT and CDR2 FYEKMQ (reference sequence). There are 14 residues in the CDR3. Trimming at V came to 6 bases and at J to 5 bases, leaving 4 bases not matched to a gene. Profiling relied on immunoSEQ multiplex PCR, and the TCRdb table lists in-frame clones only, not all of them. The sample has more than 30,000 clones, roughly 94% seen once. Regarding the study as a whole: Active tuberculosis TCR-alpha repertoires lay closer to GMM-specific TCRs than IGRA-negative controls, suggesting clonal expansion.

V usage is TRBV13 and J usage is TRBJ2-7, with 13 bases aligning to TRBD2. The sequence derives from a donor aged 10 to 29 with latent tuberculosis or without tuberculosis infection. Source material: PBMCs. The CDR3 DNA reads as TGTGCCAGCAGACTAGCGGGAGGGGTCCACGAGCAGTACTTC. Translated: CASRLAGGVHEQYF.